This T cell receptor (beta chain) comes out of a study of cytomegalovirus exposure and HLA in healthy donors. At the level of the study: The Caucasian-associated ancestry cluster contained about 80% of the approximately 400 genotyped donors.

This clone was observed a single time. Its antigen is as yet unknown. Researchers ran the PCR with 60 Vbeta and 13 Jbeta primers. In the authors' workflow: A later analysis counted about 80 million unique TCR beta chains, around 10 million shared. Sequencing was performed with immunoSEQ multiplex PCR; in TCRdb, only in-frame clones are kept and a portion is missing. That table furnishes V, J and clone size, whereas the DNA furnished D and trimming. The sample records 110,000 to 150,000 clones, 75% to 80% being singletons. Study-wide results and limits: Later on, an analysis showed TCR association rates differing by HLA locus, with DRB1 the most and HLA-C the fewest. Later analysis suggested most CMV-associated TCR beta chains were HLA-restricted.

The CDR3 runs 15 residues. Looked up from germline, CDR1 is SGHVS and CDR2 is FNYEAQ. V gave up 1 base and J gave up 0 bases, with 7 bases separating them. The sequencing input was PBMCs. The chain joins TRBV7-6 to TRBJ1-3; no reliable D call. The clonotype originates from a female donor in good health and CMV-seronegative. CDR3 sequence reads: CASSLVENSGNTIYF. In nucleotides, the CDR3 is TGTGCCAGCAGCTTAGTTGAGAACTCTGGAAACACCATATATTTT.